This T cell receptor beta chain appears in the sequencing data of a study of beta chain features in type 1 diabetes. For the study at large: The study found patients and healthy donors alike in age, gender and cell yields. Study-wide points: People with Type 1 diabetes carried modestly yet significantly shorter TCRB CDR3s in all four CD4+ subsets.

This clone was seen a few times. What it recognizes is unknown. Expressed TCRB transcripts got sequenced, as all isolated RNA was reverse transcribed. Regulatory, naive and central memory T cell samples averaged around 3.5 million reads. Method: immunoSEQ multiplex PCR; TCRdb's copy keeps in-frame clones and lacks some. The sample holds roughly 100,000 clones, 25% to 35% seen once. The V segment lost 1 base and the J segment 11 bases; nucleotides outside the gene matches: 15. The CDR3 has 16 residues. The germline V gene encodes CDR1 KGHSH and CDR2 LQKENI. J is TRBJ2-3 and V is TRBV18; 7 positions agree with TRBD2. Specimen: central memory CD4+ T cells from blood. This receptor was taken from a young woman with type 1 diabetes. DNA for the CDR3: TGTGCCAGCTCACCACAGTATCGGCGGGAGATCGGAGAGCAGTATTTT. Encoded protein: CASSPQYRREIGEQYF.